Listed below are T cell receptor beta chains from one sample, sequenced in a study of T cells in Graves' hyperthyroidism and ophthalmopathy. TCRdb processed the multiplex PCR reads anew with MiXCR; each CDR3 protein has one entry. The data hold roughly 290,000 distinct CDR3 sequences, with 12% to 15% observed a single time. The sample comprised blood. The receptors here all came from a woman aged 40 to 55 with Graves' hyperthyroidism. Both conserved end residues are part of each CDR3. The D gene is left open where the match is weak. A row's size may be missing; if present it is once, few, many or a size class.

j_call clone_size d_call v_call cdr3_nt cdr3_aa
TRBJ1-2 few . TRBV20-1 TGCAGTGCGCCCGACCCTGCTAACTATGGCTACACCTTC CSAPDPANYGYTF
TRBJ2-7 few . TRBV4-1 TGCGCCAGCAGCCAAGTGCAGATAGGGGCCTACGAGCAGTACTTC CASSQVQIGAYEQYF
TRBJ2-1 . . TRBV11-3 TGTGCCAGCAGCTCCCGGGAGCGCCCGAAGGGCAATGAGCAGTTCTTC CASSSRERPKGNEQFF
TRBJ1-1 many . TRBV15 TGTGCCACCAAGAACCAGCGGAACACTGAAGCTTTCTTT CATKNQRNTEAFF
TRBJ2-2 . TRBD2 TRBV6-6 TGTGCCAGCAGTTACTCCGGGGTAGCGGGAGAGTATAGGCTGTTTTTT CASSYSGVAGEYRLFF
TRBJ2-3 few TRBD1 TRBV24-1 TGTGCCACCAGTGATTTGACAGGGGCAGATACGCAGTATTTT CATSDLTGADTQYF
TRBJ2-2 few . TRBV30 TGTGCCTGGAGTGATCGACCGAACACCGGGGAGCTGTTTTTT CAWSDRPNTGELFF
TRBJ2-3 . . TRBV20-1 TGCAGTGCTATAGGGGGGACGTTAGGCACAGATACGCAGTATTTT CSAIGGTLGTDTQYF
TRBJ2-7 many . TRBV30 TGTGCCTGGAAAAACCGGGACCTCTACGAGCAGTACTTC CAWKNRDLYEQYF
TRBJ1-5 many . TRBV2 TGTGCCAGCAGTGAAGCGGATAGCAATCAGCCCCAGCATTTT CASSEADSNQPQHF
TRBJ1-6 . TRBD1 TRBV9 TGTGCCAGCAGCGTCGACAGGGGTTCACCCCTCCACTTT CASSVDRGSPLHF
TRBJ1-3 . TRBD1 TRBV14 TGTGCCAGCAGCCGAACGTTGGCAGGGGGATCTGGAAACACCATATATTTT CASSRTLAGGSGNTIYF
TRBJ2-4 many . TRBV2 TGTGCCAGCAGTCGAAGGTCGGATGCAGCCAAAAACATTCAGTACTTC CASSRRSDAAKNIQYF
TRBJ1-5 . TRBD1 TRBV2 TGTGCCAGCAGTGAAGCGACAGGGAGGAATCAGCCCCAGCATTTT CASSEATGRNQPQHF
TRBJ1-5 many . TRBV7-8 TGTGCCAGCAGCTTAGGAGGTATAGGAGGGTACACCCGCAATCAGCCCCAGCATTTT CASSLGGIGGYTRNQPQHF
TRBJ1-1 many . TRBV20-1 TGCAGTGCCGTAGACATAATGAACACTGAAGCTTTCTTT CSAVDIMNTEAFF
TRBJ1-1 many TRBD1 TRBV6-1 TGTGCCAGCAGTGAAGCGCAAGAGGGGGCGACTTTCTTT CASSEAQEGATFF
TRBJ1-5 many . TRBV6-4 TGTGCCAGCAGCTCTCAACACGGTCAGCCCCAGCATTTT CASSSQHGQPQHF
TRBJ1-4 many TRBD1 TRBV11-2 TGTGCCAGCAGCCAACCGGGACAGGGTGAGGAAAAACTGTTTTTT CASSQPGQGEEKLFF
TRBJ2-1 few TRBD1 TRBV6-1 TGTGCCAGCACACCAAGGGGGCAGGGGCGATACAATGAGCAGTTCTTC CASTPRGQGRYNEQFF
TRBJ2-1 many . TRBV6-1 TGTGCCAGCAGACGCTTGCCCGGGGGACAGCTTAACAATGAGCAGTTCTTC CASRRLPGGQLNNEQFF
TRBJ1-1 many . TRBV12-3/TRBV12-4 TGTGCCAGCATCGAGACAGGTAACGGGAACACTGAAGCTTTCTTT CASIETGNGNTEAFF
TRBJ2-2 . . TRBV19 TGTGCCAGTAGTCGAGAGGGGCTTACCGGGGAGCTGTTTTTT CASSREGLTGELFF
TRBJ1-4 few . TRBV5-1 TGCGCCAGCAGCCCCGGGACAACGGGGAAGCATGAAAAACTGTTTTTT CASSPGTTGKHEKLFF
TRBJ2-7 . TRBD2 TRBV12-3/TRBV12-4 TGTGCCAGCAGGCGGACTAGCGGGGTATTCTACGAGCAGTACTTC CASRRTSGVFYEQYF
TRBJ2-1 . TRBD2 TRBV4-1 TGCGCCAGCAGCCATTCCGGACTAGAGGGAAGGGAGCAGTTCTTC CASSHSGLEGREQFF
TRBJ2-3 once . TRBV20-1 TGCAGTGCGACCGATCCCCCAAGGGGGGCGCAGTATTTT CSATDPPRGAQYF
TRBJ2-1 . TRBD2 TRBV25-1 TGTGCCAGCAGTGACAGGGGAGCGGGGGACTGGAATGAGCAGTTCTTC CASSDRGAGDWNEQFF
TRBJ1-1 many . TRBV19 TGTGCCAGTATTTCAAGCTCCTGGACGGGGAGCACTGAAGCTTTCTTT CASISSSWTGSTEAFF
TRBJ1-2 many TRBD1 TRBV7-9 TGTGCCAGCAGCCCCAGACAGGGTCTCTATGGCTACACCTTC CASSPRQGLYGYTF
TRBJ2-5 few . TRBV12-3/TRBV12-4 TGTGCCAGCAGCGGGGGCAGGGCAGAGACCCAGTACTTC CASSGGRAETQYF
TRBJ2-3 many . TRBV6-6 TGTGCCAGCAGTTACTCGCCTGTAGCAGATACGCAGTATTTT CASSYSPVADTQYF
TRBJ2-7 . . TRBV6-1 TGTGCCAGCAGCCCCTATGTAGGGCTCTACGAGCAGTACTTC CASSPYVGLYEQYF
TRBJ1-6 few . TRBV6-2/TRBV6-3 TGTGCCAGCAGTTCGTTCGCCCGCTCACCCCTCCACTTT CASSSFARSPLHF
TRBJ2-3 . TRBD1 TRBV6-1 TGTGCCAGCAGGCCGGGACAGCACACAGATACGCAGTATTTT CASRPGQHTDTQYF
TRBJ2-5 many TRBD1 TRBV24-1 TGTGCCACCGGAAGGGGGCTGGGAGAGACCCAGTACTTC CATGRGLGETQYF
TRBJ2-1 . . TRBV19 TGTGCCAGTAGACAGGGACCCAATGAGCAGTTCTTC CASRQGPNEQFF
TRBJ2-5 many . TRBV14 TGTGCCAGCAGCCAAGATCGGGTTCTCGAGACCCAGTACTTC CASSQDRVLETQYF
TRBJ2-1 few . TRBV6-1 TGTGCCAGCAGTGCGGTAGCGGTCAGCTCCTACAATGAGCAGTTCTTC CASSAVAVSSYNEQFF
TRBJ2-7 . . TRBV20-1 TGCAGTGCCCTCCCGGACATAGCCTACGAGCAGTACTTC CSALPDIAYEQYF
TRBJ2-3 many . TRBV6-2/TRBV6-3 TGTGCCAGCAGTTACGTTTCCGGAACAGATACGCAGTATTTT CASSYVSGTDTQYF
TRBJ2-2 . TRBD2 TRBV18 TGTGCCAGCTCACCGGCTAGCGGGGACACCGGGGAGCTGTTTTTT CASSPASGDTGELFF
TRBJ2-2 . . TRBV29-1 TGCAGCGTTGAACAGGTGAACACCGGGGAGCTGTTTTTT CSVEQVNTGELFF
TRBJ1-5 . TRBD1 TRBV3-1 TGTGCCAGCAGCCTCCAGACAGGGGGCAATCAGCCCCAGCATTTT CASSLQTGGNQPQHF
TRBJ2-7 many TRBD2 TRBV6-1 TGTGCCAGCAGCCCAGCGGGAGGGCCCTACGAGCAGTACTTC CASSPAGGPYEQYF
TRBJ2-4 few TRBD1 TRBV7-2 TGTGCCAGCAGCCCATTATCTATGGGCCGGACAGGGGGCAACATTCAGTACTTC CASSPLSMGRTGGNIQYF
TRBJ1-6 few TRBD1 TRBV6-9 TGTGCCAGCAGTTATCGGACAGGGGCTAATTCACCCCTCCACTTT CASSYRTGANSPLHF